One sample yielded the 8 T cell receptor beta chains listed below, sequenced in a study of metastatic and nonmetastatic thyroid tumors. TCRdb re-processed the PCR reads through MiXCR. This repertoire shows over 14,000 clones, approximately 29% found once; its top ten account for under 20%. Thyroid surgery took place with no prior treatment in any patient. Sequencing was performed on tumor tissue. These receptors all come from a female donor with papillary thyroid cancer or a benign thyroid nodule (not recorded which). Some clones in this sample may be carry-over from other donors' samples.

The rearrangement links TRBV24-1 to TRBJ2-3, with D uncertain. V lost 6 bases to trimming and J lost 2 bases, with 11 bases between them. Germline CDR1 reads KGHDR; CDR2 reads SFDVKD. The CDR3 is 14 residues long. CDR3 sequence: CATSRQRATDTQYF. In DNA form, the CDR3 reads TGTGCCACCAGTAGGCAGAGAGCCACAGATACGCAGTATTTT.

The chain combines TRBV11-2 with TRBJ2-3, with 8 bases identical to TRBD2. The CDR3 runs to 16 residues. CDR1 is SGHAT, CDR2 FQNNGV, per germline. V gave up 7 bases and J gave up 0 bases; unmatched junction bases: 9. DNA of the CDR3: TGTGCCAGCATCACCCTCGGCGGGAGGAGCACAGATACGCAGTATTTT. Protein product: CASITLGGRSTDTQYF.

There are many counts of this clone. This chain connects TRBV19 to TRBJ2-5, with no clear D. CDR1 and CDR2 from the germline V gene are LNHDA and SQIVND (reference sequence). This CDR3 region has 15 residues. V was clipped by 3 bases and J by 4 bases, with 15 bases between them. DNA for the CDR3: TGTGCCAGTAGTATGGCGGAAGGCTTAGGAGAGACCCAGTACTTC. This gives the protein CASSMAEGLGETQYF.

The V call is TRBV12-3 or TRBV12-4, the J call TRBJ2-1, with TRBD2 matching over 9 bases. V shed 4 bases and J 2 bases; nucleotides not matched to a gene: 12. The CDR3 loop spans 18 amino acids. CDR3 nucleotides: TGTGCCAGCAGTTCCCACAGACTAGCGGTGGGCACCTACAATGAGCAGTTCTTC. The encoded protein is CASSSHRLAVGTYNEQFF.

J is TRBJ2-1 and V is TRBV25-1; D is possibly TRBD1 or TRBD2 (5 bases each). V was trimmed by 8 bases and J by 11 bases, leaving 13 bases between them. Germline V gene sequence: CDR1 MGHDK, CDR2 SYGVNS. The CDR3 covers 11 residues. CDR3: CASHFTGQQFF. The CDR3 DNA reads TGTGCCAGCCATTTTACGGGACAGCAGTTCTTC.

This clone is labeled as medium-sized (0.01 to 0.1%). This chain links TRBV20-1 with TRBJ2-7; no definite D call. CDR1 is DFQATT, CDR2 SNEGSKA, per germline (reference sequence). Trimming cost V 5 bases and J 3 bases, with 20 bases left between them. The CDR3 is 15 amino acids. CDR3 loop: CSARLRAKGYYEQYF. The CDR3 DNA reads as TGCAGTGCTCGGCTTCGGGCAAAAGGCTACTACGAGCAGTACTTC.

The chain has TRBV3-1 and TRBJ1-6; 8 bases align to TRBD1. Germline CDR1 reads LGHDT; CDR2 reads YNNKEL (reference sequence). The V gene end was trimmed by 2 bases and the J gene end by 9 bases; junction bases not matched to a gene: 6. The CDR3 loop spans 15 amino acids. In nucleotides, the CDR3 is TGTGCCAGCAGCCAACCGCAGGGGGCCGGTTCACCCCTCCACTTT. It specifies CASSQPQGAGSPLHF.

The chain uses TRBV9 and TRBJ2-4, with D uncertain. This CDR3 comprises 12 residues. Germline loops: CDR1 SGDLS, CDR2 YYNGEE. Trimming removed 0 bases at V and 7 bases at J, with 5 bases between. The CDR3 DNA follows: TGTGCCAGCAGCGTAGGGGATAACATTCAGTACTTC. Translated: CASSVGDNIQYF.